These 9 T cell receptor beta chains share one sample of origin, sequenced in a study of blood T cell repertoires in COVID-19. Generated by immunoSEQ multiplex PCR, the TCRdb table keeps only in-frame clones and is missing some. The table lists 150,000 to 200,000 clones, approximately 83% of them singletons, with over 10% in the top ten. The material sequenced was PBMCs or T cells enriched from blood (not recorded which). The source of these receptors is a woman between 55 and 75 years old who had recovered from COVID-19.

The CDR3 DNA follows: TGTGCCAGTACCTTAGCGGGTACGACTACCGCGCCCTATGGCTACACCTTC. As protein: CASTLAGTTTAPYGYTF. The chain has TRBV19 and TRBJ1-2; D is unresolved. The CDR3 runs to 17 residues. V was clipped by 7 bases and J by 4 bases, with 25 bases between them. Per germline, CDR1 LNHDA and CDR2 SQIVND (reference sequence).

The CDR3 here is CSASLPGPYEQYF. The CDR3 bases are TGCAGTGCTAGTCTCCCAGGGCCCTACGAGCAGTACTTC. The chain has TRBV20-1 and TRBJ2-7, with a possible D match to TRBD1 (5 bases). The CDR3 runs 13 residues. Trimming shortened V by 3 bases and J by 2 bases, and 11 bases separated the two germline ends. Germline CDR1 is DFQATT and CDR2 is SNEGSKA (reference sequence).

The chain has TRBV2 and TRBJ2-2; maybe TRBD1 (6 bases). V shed 5 bases and J shed 4 bases, with 11 bases lying between them. The CDR3 is made up of 14 amino acids. CDR1 is SNHLY, CDR2 FYNNEI, per germline. The CDR3 bases are TGTGCCAGCAGTCTTCGGGACACCACCGGGGAGCTGTTTTTT. This translates into CASSLRDTTGELFF.

This rearrangement joins TRBV28 to TRBJ2-5; possible D gene TRBD1, 5 bases. Gene TRBJ2-7 matches the end of the DNA better, so the J call may be wrong. The CDR3 consists of 14 residues. Germline CDR1 and CDR2: MDHEN and SYDVKM. In DNA form, the CDR3 reads TGTGCCAGCAGTTTATGGAGTCAGGGTGACGAGCAGTACTTC. Translation: CASSLWSQGDEQYF.

The V call is TRBV2, the J call TRBJ1-4; 9 bases are shared with TRBD1. Germline V gene data show CDR1 as SNHLY and CDR2 as FYNNEI. The CDR3 has 15 amino acids. Germline trimming cut 5 bases from V and 1 base from J; bases unmatched to any gene: 2. The DNA for the CDR3 is TGTGCCAGCAGTTGGACAGGGGTAACTAATGAAAAACTGTTTTTT. Translated: CASSWTGVTNEKLFF.

The CDR3 nucleotides are TGTGCCAGCAGCAAAGGCCGGGGGGGCAATCAGCCCCAGCATTTT. Translating gives CASSKGRGGNQPQHF. The chain has TRBV21-1 and TRBJ1-5. TRBV21-1 is a recognized pseudogene. CDR3 length equals 15 residues.

V gene TRBV15 combines with J gene TRBJ2-7; 7 positions match TRBD1. Germline trimming cut 0 bases from V and 3 bases from J; bases unmatched to any gene: 11. The CDR3 extends over 17 amino acids. Per germline, CDR1 LNHNV and CDR2 YYDKDF (reference sequence). This chain's CDR3 is CATSRDKGAGRVYEQYF. The CDR3 region has the DNA TGTGCCACCAGCAGAGATAAGGGGGCTGGCCGGGTCTACGAGCAGTACTTC. The full variable domain, completed using reference TRBV15 and TRBJ2-7, is DAMVIQNPRYQVTQFGKPVTLSCSQTLNHNVMYWYQQKSSQAPKLLFHYYDKDFNNEADTPDNFQSRRPNTSFCFLDIRSPGLGDTAMYLCATSRDKGAGRVYEQYFGPGTRLTVT.

Only one count was recorded for this clone. The chain carries TRBV30 and TRBJ1-5, with D possibly matching TRBD1 (5 bases). CDR1 is GTSNPN, CDR2 SVGIG, per germline (reference sequence). This CDR3 spans 13 amino acids. The ends were cut back, 1 base at V and 7 bases at J, with 11 bases in the middle. The CDR3 spells CAWSGGVRQPQHF. CDR3 nucleotide sequence: TGTGCCTGGAGTGGGGGGGTCAGGCAGCCCCAGCATTTT.

The rearrangement links TRBV30 to TRBJ2-3; 9 bases line up with TRBD2. CDR1 is GTSNPN and CDR2 is SVGIG in the germline V gene (reference sequence). The CDR3 runs 14 residues. Trimming at V came to 3 bases and at J to 5 bases, leaving 6 bases not matched to a gene. CDR3 residues: CAWSPGLAGDTQYF. For the CDR3, the DNA is TGTGCCTGGAGCCCGGGACTAGCAGGAGATACGCAGTATTTT.